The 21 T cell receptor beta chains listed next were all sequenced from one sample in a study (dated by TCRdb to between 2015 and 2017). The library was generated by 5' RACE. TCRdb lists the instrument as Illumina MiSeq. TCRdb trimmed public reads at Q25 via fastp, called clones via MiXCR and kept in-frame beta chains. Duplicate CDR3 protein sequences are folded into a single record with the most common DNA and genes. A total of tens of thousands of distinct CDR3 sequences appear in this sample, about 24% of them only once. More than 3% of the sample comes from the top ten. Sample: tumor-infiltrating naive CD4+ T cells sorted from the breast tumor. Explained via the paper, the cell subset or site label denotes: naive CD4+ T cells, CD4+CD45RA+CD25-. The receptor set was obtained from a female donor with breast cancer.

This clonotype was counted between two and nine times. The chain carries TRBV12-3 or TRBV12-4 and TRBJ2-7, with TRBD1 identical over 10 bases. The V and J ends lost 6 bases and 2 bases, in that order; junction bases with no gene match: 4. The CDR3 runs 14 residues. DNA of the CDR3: TGTGCCAGCAGCCGACAGGGGGCGGCCTACGAGCAGTACTTC. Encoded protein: CASSRQGAAYEQYF.

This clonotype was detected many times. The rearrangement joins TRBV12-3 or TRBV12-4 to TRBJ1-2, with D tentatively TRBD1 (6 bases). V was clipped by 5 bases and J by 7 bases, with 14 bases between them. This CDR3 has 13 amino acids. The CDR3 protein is CASSRGRSLGYTF. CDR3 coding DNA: TGTGCCAGCAGTCGGGGGCGGTCTCTTGGCTACACCTTC.

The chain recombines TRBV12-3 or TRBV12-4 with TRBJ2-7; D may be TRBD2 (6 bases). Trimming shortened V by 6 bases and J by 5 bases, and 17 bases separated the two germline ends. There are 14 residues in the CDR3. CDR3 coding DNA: TGTGCCAGCAGCCCCCGACTTTGGGGGGACGAGCAGTACTTC. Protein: CASSPRLWGDEQYF.

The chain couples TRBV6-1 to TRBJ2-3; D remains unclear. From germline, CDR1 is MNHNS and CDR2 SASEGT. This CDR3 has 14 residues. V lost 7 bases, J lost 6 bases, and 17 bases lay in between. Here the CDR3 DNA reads TGTGCCAGCAAGCCGCCCTGGGGTACGGATACGCAGTATTTT. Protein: CASKPPWGTDTQYF.

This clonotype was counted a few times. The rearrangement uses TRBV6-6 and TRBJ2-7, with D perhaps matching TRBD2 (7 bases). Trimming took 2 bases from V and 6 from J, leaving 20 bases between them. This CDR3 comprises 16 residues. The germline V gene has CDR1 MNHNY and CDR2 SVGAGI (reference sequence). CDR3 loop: CASSYEPKGGLSEQYF. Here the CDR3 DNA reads TGTGCCAGCAGTTACGAGCCGAAGGGGGGGTTGAGCGAGCAGTACTTC.

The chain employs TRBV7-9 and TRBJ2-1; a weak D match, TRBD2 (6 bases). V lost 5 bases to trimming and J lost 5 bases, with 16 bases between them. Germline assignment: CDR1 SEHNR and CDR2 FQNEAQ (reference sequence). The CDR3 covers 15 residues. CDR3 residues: CASSPRDLQNNEQFF. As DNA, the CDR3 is TGTGCCAGCAGCCCCCGGGACTTGCAGAACAATGAGCAGTTCTTC.

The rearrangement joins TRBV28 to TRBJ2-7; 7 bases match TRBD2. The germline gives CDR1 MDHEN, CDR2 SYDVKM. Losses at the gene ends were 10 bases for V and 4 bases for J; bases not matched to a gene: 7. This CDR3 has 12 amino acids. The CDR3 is CATREGLYEQYF. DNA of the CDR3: TGTGCCACCAGGGAGGGGTTGTACGAGCAGTACTTC.

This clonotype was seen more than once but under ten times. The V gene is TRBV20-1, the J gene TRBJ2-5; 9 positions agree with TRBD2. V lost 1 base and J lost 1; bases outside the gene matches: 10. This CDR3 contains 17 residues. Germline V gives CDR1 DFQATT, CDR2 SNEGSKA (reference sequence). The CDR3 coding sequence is TGCAGTGCTAGAGCGGGCCTGAGCGGGAGGCTCCAAGAGACCCAGTACTTC. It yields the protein CSARAGLSGRLQETQYF.

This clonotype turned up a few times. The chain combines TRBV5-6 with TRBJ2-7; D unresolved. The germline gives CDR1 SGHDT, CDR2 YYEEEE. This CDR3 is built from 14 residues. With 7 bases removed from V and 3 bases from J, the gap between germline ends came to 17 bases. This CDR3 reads CASSTSQVFYEQYF. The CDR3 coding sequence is TGTGCCAGCTCGACGAGTCAGGTTTTCTACGAGCAGTACTTC.

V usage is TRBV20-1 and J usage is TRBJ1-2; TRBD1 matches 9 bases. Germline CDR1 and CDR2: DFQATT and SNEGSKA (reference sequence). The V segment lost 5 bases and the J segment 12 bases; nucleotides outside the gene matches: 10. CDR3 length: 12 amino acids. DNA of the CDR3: TGCAGTGCTCAGGACAGGGGACGAGTAGACACCTTC. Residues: CSAQDRGRVDTF.

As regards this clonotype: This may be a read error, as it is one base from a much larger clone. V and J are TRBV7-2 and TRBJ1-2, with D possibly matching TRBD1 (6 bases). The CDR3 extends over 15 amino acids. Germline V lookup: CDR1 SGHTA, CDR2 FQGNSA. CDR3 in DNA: TGTGCCAGCAGCCCATACATTCCGGACAGCTCTGGCTGCACCTTC. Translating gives CASSPYIPDSSGCTF.

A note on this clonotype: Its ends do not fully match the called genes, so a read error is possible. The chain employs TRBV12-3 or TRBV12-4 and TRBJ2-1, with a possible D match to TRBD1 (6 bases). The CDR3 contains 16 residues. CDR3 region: CASSIAGTSSYNEQFF. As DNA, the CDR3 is TGTGCCAGCAGTATAGCCGGGACAAGCTCCTACAATGAGCAGTTCTTC.

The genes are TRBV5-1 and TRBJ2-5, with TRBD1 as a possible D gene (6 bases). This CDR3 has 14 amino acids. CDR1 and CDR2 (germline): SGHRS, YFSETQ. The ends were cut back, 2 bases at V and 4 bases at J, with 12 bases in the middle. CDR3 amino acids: CASSLQGNRETQYF. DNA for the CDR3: TGCGCCAGCAGCTTACAGGGAAACCGAGAGACCCAGTACTTC.

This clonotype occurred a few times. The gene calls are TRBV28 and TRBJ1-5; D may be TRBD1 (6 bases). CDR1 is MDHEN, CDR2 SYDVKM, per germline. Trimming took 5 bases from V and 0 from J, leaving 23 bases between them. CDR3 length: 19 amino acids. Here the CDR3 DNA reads TGTGCCAGCAGTCCCCCCGCCCAGGGGTCGATCCATAGCAATCAGCCCCAGCATTTT. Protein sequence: CASSPPAQGSIHSNQPQHF.

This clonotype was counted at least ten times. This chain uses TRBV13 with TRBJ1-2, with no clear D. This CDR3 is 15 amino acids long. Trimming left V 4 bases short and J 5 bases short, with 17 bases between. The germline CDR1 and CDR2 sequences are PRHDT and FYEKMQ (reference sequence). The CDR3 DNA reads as TGTGCCAGCAGCTCACAGTCCGGGGAGCCGTATGGCTACACCTTC. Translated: CASSSQSGEPYGYTF.

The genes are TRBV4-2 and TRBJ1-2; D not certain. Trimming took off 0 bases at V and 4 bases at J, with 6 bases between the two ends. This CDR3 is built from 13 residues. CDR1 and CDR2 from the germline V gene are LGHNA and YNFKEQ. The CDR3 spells CASSQDTAYGYTF. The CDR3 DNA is TGTGCCAGCAGCCAAGACACAGCCTATGGCTACACCTTC.

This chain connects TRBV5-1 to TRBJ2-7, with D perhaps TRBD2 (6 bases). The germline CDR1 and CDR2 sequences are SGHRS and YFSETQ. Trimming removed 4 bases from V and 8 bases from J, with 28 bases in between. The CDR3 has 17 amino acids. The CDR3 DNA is TGCGCCAGCAGCCCCATAGTCGACGGGGGAGTGGTTTACAAGCAGTACTTC. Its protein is CASSPIVDGGVVYKQYF.

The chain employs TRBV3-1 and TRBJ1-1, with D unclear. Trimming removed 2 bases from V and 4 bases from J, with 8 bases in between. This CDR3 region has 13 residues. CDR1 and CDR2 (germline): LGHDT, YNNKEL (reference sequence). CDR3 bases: TGTGCCAGCAGCCAACTTATACGCACTGAAGCTTTCTTT. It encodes CASSQLIRTEAFF.

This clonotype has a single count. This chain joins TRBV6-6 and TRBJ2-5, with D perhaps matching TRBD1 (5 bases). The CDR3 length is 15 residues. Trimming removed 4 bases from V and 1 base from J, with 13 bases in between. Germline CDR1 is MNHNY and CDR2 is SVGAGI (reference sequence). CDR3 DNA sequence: TGTGCCAGCAGTTCCAGGGCGACGCCCCAAGAGACCCAGTACTTC. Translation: CASSSRATPQETQYF.

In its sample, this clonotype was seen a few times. The CDR3 protein is CSARDGRGDEQFF. Written as DNA, the CDR3 is TGCAGTGCTAGGGACGGAAGAGGGGATGAGCAGTTCTTC. V and J are TRBV20-1 and TRBJ2-1; D is tentatively TRBD1 or TRBD2 (5 bases each). Germline CDR1 reads DFQATT; CDR2 reads SNEGSKA (reference sequence). Deletions cut 3 bases from V and 8 bases from J, with 14 bases between. This CDR3 region has 13 residues.

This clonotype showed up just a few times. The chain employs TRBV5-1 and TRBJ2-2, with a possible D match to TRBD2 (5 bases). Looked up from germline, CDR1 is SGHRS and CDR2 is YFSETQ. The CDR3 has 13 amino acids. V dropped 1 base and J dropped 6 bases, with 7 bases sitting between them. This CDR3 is CASSLRGSGELFF. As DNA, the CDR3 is TGCGCCAGCAGCTTGAGAGGGTCCGGGGAGCTGTTTTTT.